The 20 T cell receptor beta chains below all came from one sample that was sequenced in a study of OX40 agonist ivuxolimab in advanced cancers. The library was built by means of the immunoSEQ multiplex PCR assay. In its TCRdb copy, this immuneACCESS table keeps in-frame sequences only and misses some clones. Where compared with another copy, unresolved V genes explain less than half of these, and the others have no known cause. For this sample there are about 96,000 clones; around 91% appear just once. The top ten hold about 1.5% of the sample. This sample comprised CD4+ or CD8+ T cells sorted from blood, obtained in a trial of the OX40 agonist ivuxolimab. These receptors all stem from an adult with an advanced solid tumor such as melanoma, head and neck, liver or kidney cancer.

CDR3 residues: CASSSAGTSGGSSYNEQFF. The CDR3, as DNA: TGTGCCAGCAGCTCCGCCGGGACTAGCGGGGGGAGCTCCTACAATGAGCAGTTCTTC. The rearrangement uses TRBV11-3 and TRBJ2-1; the match to TRBD2 covers 15 bases. The CDR3 length is 19 residues. CDR1 SGHNT and CDR2 YENEEA come from the germline V gene. Trimming at V came to 4 bases and at J to 0 bases, leaving 7 bases not matched to a gene.

This rearrangement joins TRBV11-2 to TRBJ2-5; TRBD1 might be the D (5 bases). V was trimmed by 1 base and J by 1 base, leaving 7 bases between them. Germline CDR1 reads SGHAT; CDR2 reads FQNNGV. The CDR3 has 14 amino acids. The CDR3 region has the DNA TGTGCCAGCAGCTTAGGACAGTTCCAAGAGACCCAGTACTTC. It codes for CASSLGQFQETQYF.

The chain is built from TRBV5-1 and TRBJ2-5; D might be TRBD2 (5 bases). Germline loops: CDR1 SGHRS, CDR2 YFSETQ. The CDR3 is made up of 14 amino acids. Trimming left V 0 bases short and J 3 bases short, with 9 bases between. CDR3 bases: TGCGCCAGCAGCTTGGTTCGGGGAGAAGAGACCCAGTACTTC. Amino acid sequence: CASSLVRGEETQYF.

In the case of this clone: A junction end diverges from the germline sequence, so it may reflect a read error. The chain links TRBV6-1 to TRBJ1-6; no reliable D call. CDR1 and CDR2 (germline): MNHNS, SASEGT. The CDR3 loop spans 11 amino acids. Here the CDR3 DNA reads TGTGCCAGCAGTGAACTCTCACCCCTCTACTTT. Protein product: CASSELSPLYF.

Worth noting for this clone: Other DNA sequences in the same sample also yield this CDR3. The chain has TRBV27 and TRBJ2-3; D may be TRBD1 (6 bases). V was clipped by 3 bases and J by 6 bases, with 13 bases between them. Germline V gene sequence: CDR1 MNHEY, CDR2 SMNVEV (reference sequence). This CDR3 has 14 residues. The DNA for the CDR3 is TGTGCCAGCAGTTTGGACAGCCTGGCGGATACGCAGTATTTT. Residues: CASSLDSLADTQYF.

V is TRBV13 and J is TRBJ2-3, with 11 nucleotides matching TRBD2. This CDR3 is built from 14 residues. Germline V CDR1 and CDR2: PRHDT, FYEKMQ (reference sequence). The J segment lost 3 bases and the V segment lost 5 bases, leaving 1 base of the junction unmatched. CDR3 amino acids: CASSPSGRTDTQYF. The CDR3 DNA is TGTGCCAGCAGCCCTAGCGGGAGGACAGATACGCAGTATTTT.

The V call is TRBV2, the J call TRBJ2-3; TRBD2 agrees at 8 bases. Germline-derived CDR1 and CDR2 are SNHLY and FYNNEI. Trimming at V came to 8 bases and at J to 4 bases, leaving 11 bases not matched to a gene. The CDR3 length is 15 residues. This CDR3 reads CASGAAGGSADTQYF. CDR3 nucleotides: TGTGCCAGCGGGGCGGCGGGAGGCTCTGCAGATACGCAGTATTTT.

The chain links TRBV4-3 to TRBJ2-7; 7 bases agree with TRBD1. The J segment lost 0 bases and the V segment lost 0 bases, leaving 11 bases of the junction unmatched. CDR3 length: 18 amino acids. In germline, CDR1 is LGHNA, CDR2 YSLEER. For the CDR3, the DNA is TGCGCCAGCAGCCAAGATAGGGGGCAGGAACTGACCTCCTACGAGCAGTACTTC. Encoded protein: CASSQDRGQELTSYEQYF.

V and J are TRBV6-6 and TRBJ1-2; no clear D gene. V shed 0 bases and J shed 6 bases, with 5 bases lying between them. This CDR3 has 12 residues. CDR1 MNHNY and CDR2 SVGAGI come from the germline V gene (reference sequence). The CDR3 sequence is CASSYSRNGYTF. Written as DNA, the CDR3 is TGTGCCAGCAGTTACTCTCGTAATGGCTACACCTTC.

This rearrangement joins TRBV19 to TRBJ1-1; D possibly corresponds to TRBD1 (6 bases). The CDR3 consists of 12 residues. Trimming took off 11 bases at V and 7 bases at J, with 17 bases between the two ends. The germline V gene has CDR1 LNHDA and CDR2 SQIVND (reference sequence). This CDR3 is CASKGGGSEAFF. In DNA form, the CDR3 reads TGTGCCTCCAAAGGGGGGGGGAGTGAAGCTTTCTTT.

The gene calls are TRBV6-6 and TRBJ2-7, with a tentative D call TRBD1 (6 bases). Germline CDR1 reads MNHNY; CDR2 reads SVGAGI (reference sequence). The CDR3 is 12 amino acids. With 5 bases removed from V and 4 bases from J, the gap between germline ends came to 9 bases. This chain's CDR3 is CASSRQGYEQYF. The CDR3 DNA reads TGTGCCAGCAGTCGCCAGGGGTACGAGCAGTACTTC.

This clone was seen a single time. The chain has TRBV30 and TRBJ1-1, with a weak D call TRBD1 (6 bases). Trimming pared 2 bases from V and 1 base from J, leaving 8 bases between. CDR1 and CDR2 (germline): GTSNPN, SVGIG (reference sequence). The CDR3 consists of 13 residues. CDR3 DNA: TGTGCCTGGAGTACACAGGGGAACACTGAAGCTTTCTTT. Amino acids: CAWSTQGNTEAFF.

The rearrangement links TRBV29-1 to TRBJ2-1; 9 bases map to TRBD2. Germline lookup yields CDR1 SQVTM and CDR2 ANQGSEA. The CDR3 is 15 residues long. Germline trimming cut 5 bases from V and 2 bases from J; bases unmatched to any gene: 7. The CDR3 here is CSVPLTSGTYNEQFF. CDR3 DNA: TGCAGCGTTCCCTTGACTAGCGGCACCTACAATGAGCAGTTCTTC.

The sample holds a few counts of this clone. The rearrangement joins TRBV7-2 to TRBJ1-5, with 7 nucleotides matching TRBD1. Per the germline V gene, CDR1 is SGHTA and CDR2 is FQGNSA. Trimming removed 5 bases from V and 6 bases from J; junction bases left unmatched: 7. The CDR3 spans 14 residues. CDR3: CASSPRQGAQPQHF. CDR3 in DNA: TGTGCCAGCAGCCCACGACAGGGCGCTCAGCCCCAGCATTTT.

The rearrangement links TRBV27 to TRBJ2-7; D is unclear. Trimming stripped 5 bases from V and 3 bases from J, with 5 bases between. This CDR3 is 11 amino acids long. Per germline, CDR1 MNHEY and CDR2 SMNVEV (reference sequence). The CDR3 DNA reads TGTGCCAGCAGTAACTACTACGAGCAGTACTTC. Its protein is CASSNYYEQYF.

The V gene is TRBV4-3, the J gene TRBJ2-3; D is ambiguous. The CDR3 loop spans 15 amino acids. Germline values: CDR1 LGHNA, CDR2 YSLEER. The V end was cut by 0 bases, the J end by 2 bases, with 9 bases between. The CDR3 nucleotides read TGCGCCAGCAGCCAAGATGTATCTTACACAGATACGCAGTATTTT. Translated: CASSQDVSYTDTQYF.

The J gene is TRBJ2-3, the V gene TRBV7-9, with unresolved D. Germline V CDR1 and CDR2: SEHNR, FQNEAQ (reference sequence). V was cut by 2 bases and J by 2 bases, with 2 bases left in between. This CDR3 is built from 12 residues. Here the CDR3 reads CASSLYTDTQYF. The CDR3 DNA sequence: TGTGCCAGCAGCTTATACACAGATACGCAGTATTTT.

The chain employs TRBV11-3 and TRBJ1-1; D remains ambiguous. The CDR3 is 14 residues long. Germline V lookup: CDR1 SGHNT, CDR2 YENEEA. The V end was cut by 7 bases, the J end by 0 bases, with 12 bases between. The CDR3 protein is CASTPSGVNTEAFF. CDR3 nucleotide sequence: TGTGCCAGCACCCCCTCTGGGGTGAACACTGAAGCTTTCTTT.

V usage is TRBV7-2 and J usage is TRBJ2-7, with D unresolved. The germline V gene has CDR1 SGHTA and CDR2 FQGNSA. V lost 4 bases and J 1 base, leaving 17 bases between the germline ends. CDR3 size: 16 residues. The CDR3 here is CASSSTSTLTSYEQYF. For the CDR3, the DNA is TGTGCCAGCAGCTCGACGTCCACCTTAACATCCTACGAGCAGTACTTC.

This chain links TRBV6-6 with TRBJ2-2; D unclear. CDR1 and CDR2 (germline): MNHNY, SVGAGI (reference sequence). V lost 6 bases and J 1 base, leaving 0 bases between the germline ends. The CDR3 sequence is 11 residues long. The CDR3 here is CASRNTGELFF. In DNA, the CDR3 is TGTGCCAGCAGGAACACCGGGGAGCTGTTTTTT.